These T cell receptor beta chains were read from a single sample in a study of T cells in Graves' hyperthyroidism and ophthalmopathy. TCRdb ran MiXCR on the multiplex PCR reads and lists one entry per CDR3 protein. The sample consists of about 640,000 distinct CDR3 sequences, about a fifth of them appearing once. What was sequenced was blood. The receptors shown here come from a man aged 30 to 39 with Graves' ophthalmopathy. CDR3s include the opening cysteine and the closing phenylalanine or tryptophan. The order of the fields is V gene, clone size, J gene, CDR3 protein. Rows may omit the clone size; those that give it use once, few, many or a size class.

v_call: TRBV12-3/TRBV12-4; clone_size: NA; j_call: TRBJ2-3; cdr3_aa: CASSLAGGPSDTQYF
v_call: TRBV24-1; clone_size: NA; j_call: TRBJ2-1; cdr3_aa: CATSDFPEQFF
v_call: TRBV6-1; clone_size: few; j_call: TRBJ2-5; cdr3_aa: CASRPTSGETQYF
v_call: TRBV11-1; clone_size: many; j_call: TRBJ2-1; cdr3_aa: CASSLEAGGPYNEQFF
v_call: TRBV25-1; clone_size: NA; j_call: TRBJ2-3; cdr3_aa: CASSDTGHTQYF
v_call: TRBV7-9; clone_size: few; j_call: TRBJ2-2; cdr3_aa: CASSVIPIAGGRTGELFF
v_call: TRBV4-3; clone_size: NA; j_call: TRBJ1-3; cdr3_aa: CASSQDFGPLSGNTIYF
v_call: TRBV7-9; clone_size: few; j_call: TRBJ2-7; cdr3_aa: CASTQGKGLYEQYF
v_call: TRBV27; clone_size: NA; j_call: TRBJ2-7; cdr3_aa: CASSLTGAHEQYF
v_call: TRBV20-1; clone_size: NA; j_call: TRBJ1-1; cdr3_aa: CSAREWGRAATEAFF
v_call: TRBV6-1; clone_size: NA; j_call: TRBJ1-2; cdr3_aa: CASSVPDRVNGYTF
v_call: TRBV7-8; clone_size: once; j_call: TRBJ1-3; cdr3_aa: CASSLEARRSGNTIYF
v_call: TRBV11-3; clone_size: few; j_call: TRBJ2-1; cdr3_aa: CASSLVHGSSYNEQFF
v_call: TRBV6-1; clone_size: NA; j_call: TRBJ1-1; cdr3_aa: CASSTNAHTEAFF
v_call: TRBV12-3/TRBV12-4; clone_size: few; j_call: TRBJ2-7; cdr3_aa: CASSPGLAKYEQYF
v_call: TRBV6-2/TRBV6-3; clone_size: many; j_call: TRBJ1-1; cdr3_aa: CASSRTQGSNTEAFF
v_call: TRBV10-3; clone_size: many; j_call: TRBJ1-5; cdr3_aa: CAISWDRYQPQHF
v_call: TRBV6-2/TRBV6-3; clone_size: NA; j_call: TRBJ2-3; cdr3_aa: CASSYRGRSTDTQYF
v_call: TRBV28; clone_size: NA; j_call: TRBJ2-5; cdr3_aa: CASSTISGRSGQETQYF
v_call: TRBV2; clone_size: NA; j_call: TRBJ1-2; cdr3_aa: CASSEGPRAPGYTF
v_call: TRBV28; clone_size: many; j_call: TRBJ2-7; cdr3_aa: CASSVAGGKYEQYF
v_call: TRBV7-2; clone_size: many; j_call: TRBJ1-2; cdr3_aa: CASSRGTQNYGYTF
v_call: TRBV30; clone_size: NA; j_call: TRBJ1-5; cdr3_aa: CAWTMGGGLDNQPQHF
v_call: TRBV14; clone_size: once; j_call: TRBJ2-7; cdr3_aa: CASSPRDTPYEQYF